The 9 T cell receptor beta chains presented below share a single source sample, sequenced in a study of T cell clonality in common variable immunodeficiency (dated by TCRdb to between 2014 and 2017). Receptor libraries were prepared by the immunoSEQ multiplex PCR assay. What TCRdb holds here is the immuneACCESS table cut down to in-frame rearrangements. Part of the clones is not present; checked against another copy, under half of the missing clones reflect an unresolved V gene, and the others are unexplained. There are about 35,000 clones in this sample, and none of them is a singleton. The biggest ten clones account for approximately 2.8% of the sample. The sample taken for sequencing was peripheral blood mononuclear cells. The receptors derive from a person between 18 and 75 years old in good health.

There are many counts of this clone. The read gets to within 3 residues of the CDR3 end, and the germline J gene fills in the rest. V and J are TRBV9 and TRBJ1-2; 7 positions match TRBD1. The J segment lost 6 bases and the V segment lost 0 bases, leaving 2 bases of the junction unmatched. The CDR3 is 13 residues long. CDR1 and CDR2 (germline): SGDLS, YYNGEE. CDR3 in amino acids: CASSVDRGDGYTF. CDR3 DNA (partial): TGTGCCAGCAGCGTAGACAGGGGCGATGGC.

This clone appeared a few times. The CDR3 extends 3 residues past the end of the read, so its final part is completed from the germline J gene. V is TRBV19 and J is TRBJ2-1; TRBD2 matches 7 bases. This CDR3 has 18 amino acids. Germline CDR1 is LNHDA and CDR2 is SQIVND (reference sequence). V lost 7 bases to trimming and J lost 7 bases; unmatched junction nucleotides: 22. The CDR3 region is CASTELGGRGERGNEQFF. The part of the CDR3 DNA that was read is TGTGCCAGTACCGAATTGGGAGGCCGGGGGGAACGGGGGAATGAG.

There are many counts of this clone. The read stops 3 residues short of the end of the CDR3; the missing end is completed from the germline J gene. The rearrangement joins TRBV7-3 to TRBJ2-6; 8 nucleotides match TRBD1. V gave up 2 bases and J gave up 9 bases; unmatched junction bases: 3. Germline V gives CDR1 SGHTA, CDR2 FQGTGA. The CDR3 sequence is 14 residues long. The CDR3 loop is CASSLGDRGNVLTF. The covered CDR3 bases are TGTGCCAGCAGCTTAGGAGACAGGGGCAACGTC.

This clone was seen at least ten times. The read stops 3 residues short of the end of the CDR3; the missing end is completed from the germline J gene. This rearrangement joins TRBV14 to TRBJ1-1; TRBD1 is a possible D gene (5 bases). Germline V gene lookup returns CDR1 SGHDN and CDR2 FVKESK. The CDR3 runs to 13 residues. CDR3 DNA, as far as it was read: TGTGCCAGCAGCCTAAACCCCCAGGGCGAG. This sequence encodes CASSLNPQGE. The CDR3 in full is CASSLNPQGEAFF.

In this sample, this clone turned up many times. The sequenced fragment ends 3 residues before the CDR3 boundary, so the rest is inferred from the germline J gene. V gene TRBV28 combines with J gene TRBJ2-3; no reliable D call. The ends were cut back, 6 bases at V and 6 bases at J, with 16 bases in the middle. There are 14 residues in the CDR3. The germline V gene has CDR1 MDHEN and CDR2 SYDVKM. CDR3 bases read: TGTGCCAGCAGAAATACTAATCTGAAGGATACG. As protein: CASRNTNLKDT. The CDR3 as a whole reads CASRNTNLKDTQYF.

This clone was detected ten times or more. The sequenced fragment ends 3 residues before the CDR3 boundary, so the rest is inferred from the germline J gene. The chain combines TRBV20-1 with TRBJ2-7; TRBD2 matches 7 bases. Losses at the gene ends were 7 bases for V and 4 bases for J; bases not matched to a gene: 4. Per germline, CDR1 DFQATT and CDR2 SNEGSKA (reference sequence). CDR3 length: 11 amino acids. CDR3 DNA (partial): TGCAGTGGAGGGACTAATTACGAG. The encoded protein is CSGGTNYE. The whole CDR3 region reads CSGGTNYEQYF.

This clone has a count of ten or more. The read stops 3 residues short of the end of the CDR3; the missing end is completed from the germline J gene. This rearrangement joins TRBV5-1 to TRBJ1-6; 7 nucleotides match TRBD1. Germline values: CDR1 SGHRS, CDR2 YFSETQ. The CDR3 is 16 residues long. J was trimmed by 7 bases and V by 3 bases; bases with no gene match: 10. CDR3 amino acids: CASSSSSDRVNSPLHF. The sequenced part of the CDR3 DNA is TGCGCCAGCAGCTCCTCCTCCGACAGGGTGAATTCACCC.

In the case of this clone: The read ends 3 residues early relative to the CDR3; the germline J gene fills the gap. The chain joins TRBV18 to TRBJ2-2, with D possibly matching TRBD1 (6 bases). Germline V lookup: CDR1 KGHSH, CDR2 LQKENI. The CDR3 spans 13 residues. Incomplete CDR3 DNA: TGTGCCAGCTCACCGATCAGGGGAGAAAAG. Translating gives CASSPIRGEK. In full, the CDR3 reads CASSPIRGEKLFF.

For this clone: The CDR3 end lies 3 residues beyond the end of the read and is filled in from the germline J gene. This chain uses TRBV19 with TRBJ2-1; the D gene is possibly TRBD2 (7 bases). Trimming removed 3 bases from V and 7 bases from J, with 22 bases in between. The CDR3 runs 17 residues. CDR1 is LNHDA and CDR2 is SQIVND in the germline V gene (reference sequence). CDR3 DNA (partial): TGTGCCAGTAGTATCCCCTCAGGGGACTACAGGCGGAATGAG. Translation gives CASSIPSGDYRRNE. The full-length CDR3 reads as CASSIPSGDYRRNEQFF.